A selection of T cell receptor beta chains follows, all from one sample in a study of T-cell memory formation after mild COVID-19. A single record per CDR3 protein comes from TCRdb applying MiXCR to the 5' RACE reads. The table shows approximately 570,000 distinct CDR3 sequences, with more than 15% occurring only once. Input material: PBMCs or a T cell subset sorted from them (not recorded which). These receptor sequences come from an adult woman who had mild COVID-19 (a few samples of this study predate the infection). Cell type and time point are not known. Each CDR3 is given with its conserved first and last residue. A D gene is named only where the DNA matches it firmly. Only some rows state a clone size, as once, few, many or a class for expanded clones.

size	D	V	J	CDR3	DNA
few	TRBD2	TRBV20-1	TRBJ2-1	CSTGGGAGNEQFF	TGCAGTACCGGCGGGGGGGCTGGCAATGAGCAGTTCTTC
.	TRBD2	TRBV4-1	TRBJ2-5	CASSQAGGPSTQYF	TGCGCCAGCAGCCAAGCGGGGGGGCCTTCCACCCAGTACTTC
many	TRBD1	TRBV7-3	TRBJ1-1	CASSQTGRNTEAFF	TGTGCCAGCAGCCAGACAGGGAGGAACACTGAAGCTTTCTTT
few	.	TRBV30	TRBJ1-1	CAGRENTEAFF	TGTGCCGGCAGGGAGAACACTGAAGCTTTCTTT
.	.	TRBV6-5	TRBJ2-3	CASLSGTKSTDTQYF	TGTGCCAGCTTGTCAGGGACGAAGAGCACAGATACGCAGTATTTT
few	.	TRBV3-1	TRBJ2-1	CASSQDQRASSSYNEQFF	TGTGCCAGCAGCCAAGATCAGCGAGCGTCGAGCTCCTACAATGAGCAGTTCTTC
.	TRBD2	TRBV11-3	TRBJ2-1	CASSLDWAGVSYEQFF	TGTGCCAGCAGCTTAGATTGGGCGGGAGTGAGCTATGAGCAGTTCTTC
few	.	TRBV6-2/TRBV6-3	TRBJ1-1	CASSYYTAGAFF	TGTGCCAGCAGTTACTACACAGCGGGAGCTTTCTTT
.	.	TRBV30	TRBJ1-1	CAWSAGMNTEAFF	TGTGCCTGGAGTGCTGGTATGAACACTGAAGCTTTCTTT
.	.	TRBV9	TRBJ1-2	CASSRLDSLYNYGYTF	TGTGCCAGCAGCAGATTGGACAGCCTGTATAACTATGGCTACACCTTC
.	TRBD2	TRBV6-5	TRBJ2-6	CASSQGTSGRARGGANVLTF	TGTGCCAGCAGTCAGGGGACTAGCGGGAGGGCCCGGGGAGGGGCCAACGTCCTGACTTTC
.	TRBD2	TRBV20-1	TRBJ2-5	CRVAGGEKTQYF	TGCAGGGTAGCGGGAGGGGAAAAGACCCAGTACTTC
few	.	TRBV7-2	TRBJ2-7	CASSQSGLGYEQYF	TGTGCCAGCAGCCAAAGCGGGTTGGGCTACGAGCAGTACTTC
.	TRBD2	TRBV6-6	TRBJ2-5	CASSYWTSGQETQYF	TGTGCCAGCAGTTACTGGACTAGCGGTCAAGAGACCCAGTACTTC
.	.	TRBV7-2	TRBJ1-2	CASSLDFHSVGYTF	TGTGCCAGCAGCTTAGACTTTCACAGCGTTGGCTACACCTTC
few	.	TRBV7-8	TRBJ2-7	CASSLDPSDLTSQEQYF	TGTGCCAGCAGCTTAGATCCCTCCGACTTGACTTCTCAGGAGCAGTACTTC
.	TRBD2	TRBV7-9	TRBJ2-3	CASSFPSGGAIDTQYF	TGTGCCAGCAGCTTCCCGAGCGGGGGGGCGATAGATACGCAGTATTTT
few	.	TRBV29-1	TRBJ1-1	CSVESITEAFF	TGCAGCGTTGAAAGTATCACTGAAGCTTTCTTT
.	.	TRBV11-2	TRBJ2-7	CASSLFFSYEQYF	TGTGCCAGCAGCTTATTTTTCTCCTACGAGCAGTACTTC
.	TRBD2	TRBV5-6	TRBJ2-7	CASSLAPAGGGAEQYF	TGTGCCAGCAGCTTGGCCCCGGCGGGAGGGGGCGCCGAGCAGTACTTC
.	.	TRBV7-2	TRBJ1-1	CASSAFQGDAFF	TGTGCCAGCAGCGCGTTCCAGGGAGACGCTTTCTTT
few	.	TRBV6-5	TRBJ1-2	CASRAPVGGAHYGYTF	TGTGCCAGCAGAGCCCCCGTGGGGGGGGCCCACTATGGCTACACCTTC
.	TRBD1	TRBV12-3/TRBV12-4	TRBJ1-1	CASSPGYDRGPTEAFF	TGTGCCAGCAGTCCTGGGTATGACAGGGGGCCCACTGAAGCTTTCTTT
.	TRBD2	TRBV7-8	TRBJ2-7	CASTVGGDEQYF	TGTGCCAGCACCGTGGGGGGGGACGAGCAGTACTTC
.	.	TRBV5-1	TRBJ1-5	CASSLINQPQHF	TGCGCCAGCAGCTTGATCAATCAGCCCCAGCATTTT
.	.	TRBV5-1	TRBJ2-2	CASSLVAGLGTGELFF	TGCGCCAGCAGCTTGGTGGCAGGTCTTGGGACCGGGGAGCTGTTTTTT
.	.	TRBV7-2	TRBJ2-7	CASSPGSSALYEQYF	TGTGCCAGCAGCCCCGGCTCCTCGGCCCTTTACGAGCAGTACTTC
few	.	TRBV6-2/TRBV6-3	TRBJ2-3	CASSRGGSGMNTQYF	TGTGCCAGCAGCCGAGGGGGGTCCGGGATGAATACGCAGTATTTT
.	.	TRBV11-2	TRBJ1-3	CASSEVRRSGNTIYF	TGTGCCAGCAGCGAAGTTCGGCGCTCTGGAAACACCATATATTTT
.	.	TRBV18	TRBJ1-2	CASSLAATGYGYTF	TGTGCCAGCTCACTAGCAGCGACGGGCTATGGCTACACCTTC
.	TRBD2	TRBV7-6	TRBJ2-1	CASSLDPLAGYNEQFF	TGTGCCAGCAGCTTAGATCCCCTAGCGGGGTACAATGAGCAGTTCTTC
.	TRBD2	TRBV6-5	TRBJ2-2	CASRTGGADTGELFF	TGTGCCAGCAGGACGGGGGGGGCGGACACCGGGGAGCTGTTTTTT
.	TRBD2	TRBV7-9	TRBJ2-7	CASSFPGTRTGEQYF	TGTGCCAGCAGCTTCCCCGGGACTAGGACTGGTGAGCAGTACTTC
few	TRBD1	TRBV4-1	TRBJ2-7	CASSPPGTGGSSYEQYF	TGCGCCAGCAGCCCGCCCGGGACAGGGGGAAGCTCCTACGAGCAGTACTTC
.	.	TRBV20-1	TRBJ2-4	CSASRGGSGGSLAKNIQYF	TGCAGTGCTAGCAGGGGGGGAAGCGGGGGATCCCTAGCCAAAAACATTCAGTACTTC
many	.	TRBV19	TRBJ1-2	CASSMATGTDYGYTF	TGTGCCAGTAGTATGGCCACCGGGACTGACTATGGCTACACCTTC
few	TRBD1	TRBV18	TRBJ2-3	CASSRQGGADTQYF	TGTGCCAGCTCTCGACAGGGGGGAGCAGATACGCAGTATTTT
.	.	TRBV7-2	TRBJ2-7	CASSLVVGDEQYF	TGTGCCAGCAGCTTAGTAGTAGGGGACGAGCAGTACTTC
.	TRBD1	TRBV5-1	TRBJ1-1	CASSLGDRERMNTEAFF	TGCGCCAGCAGCTTAGGAGACAGGGAGCGCATGAACACTGAAGCTTTCTTT